The TCR beta chain under discussion was sequenced for a study of patients and donors after allogeneic stem cell transplantation. The germline V gene encodes CDR1 MNHNS and CDR2 SASEGT. V lost 5 bases, J lost 2 bases, and 10 bases lay in between. The CDR3 runs to 14 residues. TCRdb re-derived calls from the RT-PCR reads in MiXCR, one entry per CDR3 protein. The sample records about 410,000 distinct CDR3 sequences, roughly 17% being singletons. This clonotype has only a few counts. The chain uses TRBV6-1 and TRBJ1-3; a possible D gene is TRBD1 (6 bases). The TCR sequence derives from a human donor who was either an allogeneic HSCT recipient or a stem cell or donor lymphocyte infusion donor (not recorded which). It is not recorded whose cells these are; they may come from a transplant donor. The sample consisted of blood, either unsorted or a sorted T cell fraction (not recorded which). The CDR3 loop reads CASSRQVAGNTIYF. As DNA, the CDR3 is TGTGCCAGCAGTCGACAGGTTGCTGGAAACACCATATATTTT.